Sequencing of this TCR beta chain was carried out in a study of blood T cell repertoires in COVID-19. Background on the study: Whether acute or convalescent, the COVID-19 samples came from the United States, Italy and Spain.

This clone was seen a few times. The cohort comprised adults aged about 18 to 90 years residing in under 25 US areas. Within the 2 weeks before study entry, each person in the exposed group met a COVID-19 case. The authors' processing: Estimation of nucleated cell counts relied on the amplification of reference gene primers. Sequenced by immunoSEQ multiplex PCR; TCRdb stores in-frame clones only, minus some. That table is the source of V, J and clone size, and D and trimming were worked out from the DNA. The sample has roughly 140,000 clones, roughly 80% seen once. There are 20 residues in the CDR3. V gave up 2 bases and J gave up 6 bases; unmatched junction bases: 21. Germline assignment: CDR1 LGHNT and CDR2 FRNRAP.

Specimen: PBMCs or T cells enriched from blood (not recorded which). This clonotype was obtained from a woman younger than 35 who had been exposed to COVID-19. The chain joins TRBV12-5 to TRBJ2-1; 8 bases map to TRBD2. The CDR3 DNA reads TGTGCTAGTGGTTTGACTGCTAGCGGGTGGAATCCCCGATTCAGCAATGAGCAGTTCTTC. It codes for CASGLTASGWNPRFSNEQFF.